One sample yielded the 18 T cell receptor beta chains listed below, sequenced in a study of blood T cell repertoires in COVID-19. TCRdb keeps only in-frame clones here, not all; method: immunoSEQ multiplex PCR. Among 120,000 to 150,000 clones listed, 87% were seen once. Sequences were obtained from peripheral blood. Source of these receptors: a man over 45 who had recovered from COVID-19.

The chain joins TRBV7-2 to TRBJ1-5; 10 bases map to TRBD1. The CDR3 has 15 amino acids. Germline V gene lookup returns CDR1 SGHTA and CDR2 FQGNSA. J was trimmed by 4 bases and V by 5 bases; bases with no gene match: 5. CDR3 loop: CASSMRQGANQPQHF. The CDR3 DNA follows: TGTGCCAGCAGCATGAGACAGGGGGCGAATCAGCCCCAGCATTTT.

The V and J genes are TRBV7-2 and TRBJ2-5, with 7 bases fitting TRBD2. Trimming removed 5 bases from V and 2 bases from J; junction bases left unmatched: 8. This CDR3 comprises 15 residues. Looked up from germline, CDR1 is SGHTA and CDR2 is FQGNSA. In DNA, the CDR3 is TGTGCCAGCAGCCCTCCTTTGGGGGGGCAAGAGACCCAGTACTTC. This translates into CASSPPLGGQETQYF.

The chain links TRBV11-2 to TRBJ2-1; no clear D gene. With 4 bases removed from V and 7 bases from J, the gap between germline ends came to 14 bases. This CDR3 region has 14 residues. Germline CDR1 reads SGHAT; CDR2 reads FQNNGV. CDR3 DNA sequence: TGTGCCAGCAGCTATACGGCGGCAGCGAATGAGCAGTTCTTC. It is translated as CASSYTAAANEQFF.

The V call is TRBV2, the J call TRBJ2-1; D not resolved. This CDR3 has 14 amino acids. With 0 bases removed from V and 2 bases from J, the gap between germline ends came to 5 bases. CDR1 and CDR2 from the germline V gene are SNHLY and FYNNEI. DNA of the CDR3: TGTGCCAGCAGTGAAGCCAGAACCTACAATGAGCAGTTCTTC. It encodes CASSEARTYNEQFF.

The chain is built from TRBV29-1 and TRBJ2-1; D is possibly TRBD2 (5 bases). CDR1 and CDR2 (germline): SQVTM, ANQGSEA. The CDR3 loop spans 14 amino acids. V shed 1 base and J shed 7 bases, with 14 bases lying between them. As DNA, the CDR3 is TGCAGCGTTGAAGGGCTAGCCGAGAGGAATGAGCAGTTCTTC. Protein sequence: CSVEGLAERNEQFF.

V usage is TRBV29-1 and J usage is TRBJ1-4, with 7 bases lining up with TRBD1. CDR1 is SQVTM and CDR2 is ANQGSEA in the germline V gene. This CDR3 is built from 14 residues. Trimming removed 0 bases from V and 5 bases from J; junction bases left unmatched: 3. In nucleotides, the CDR3 is TGCAGCGTTGAAGACAGGGGGTTGAATGAAAAACTGTTTTTT. Encoded protein: CSVEDRGLNEKLFF.

This clone is a singleton in its sample. The CDR3 here is CASSPFGGGVSTDTQYF. The CDR3 nucleotides are TGTGCCAGTAGCCCCTTCGGTGGAGGGGTGAGCACAGATACGCAGTATTTT. V gene TRBV19 combines with J gene TRBJ2-3; tentative D call: TRBD2 (6 bases). Germline CDR1 reads LNHDA; CDR2 reads SQIVND (reference sequence). Deletions cut 6 bases from V and 0 bases from J, with 19 bases between. The CDR3 has 17 residues.

The V and J genes are TRBV7-2 and TRBJ2-2; D is possibly TRBD1 (6 bases). This CDR3 region has 16 residues. Germline lookup yields CDR1 SGHTA and CDR2 FQGNSA. The germline V and J ends were trimmed by 5 bases and 4 bases, with 17 bases remaining between them. This CDR3 is CASSLGQSRITGELFF. Here the CDR3 DNA reads TGTGCCAGCAGCCTAGGACAGTCACGGATCACCGGGGAGCTGTTTTTT.

The J gene is TRBJ2-1, the V gene TRBV12-3 or TRBV12-4; D call uncertain. Trimming pared 4 bases from V and 9 bases from J, leaving 7 bases between. This CDR3 comprises 11 residues. CDR3 residues: CASSSVGEQFF. CDR3 nucleotide sequence: TGTGCCAGCAGTTCTGTCGGTGAGCAGTTCTTC.

V gene TRBV6-5 combines with J gene TRBJ1-2; D is perhaps TRBD1 (5 bases). CDR1 MNHEY and CDR2 SVGAGI come from the germline V gene. The CDR3 is 14 residues long. V gave up 8 bases and J gave up 4 bases, with 17 bases separating them. For the CDR3, the DNA is TGTGCCAGCGCTCCGACAGCCTCTGGCTATGGCTACACCTTC. It specifies CASAPTASGYGYTF.

J is TRBJ2-2 and V is TRBV2; D might be TRBD1 (6 bases). Germline CDR1 SNHLY, CDR2 FYNNEI. V was shortened by 5 bases and J by 1 base, with 8 bases between the two germline ends. The CDR3 runs 14 residues. CDR3 loop: CASSRTENTGELFF. CDR3 sequence (DNA): TGTGCCAGCAGTAGGACAGAGAACACCGGGGAGCTGTTTTTT.

The DNA of the CDR3 is TGCGCCAGCACTCGAGGGGGCTCTGGAAACACCATATATTTT. As protein: CASTRGGSGNTIYF. The chain recombines TRBV10-2 with TRBJ1-3, with D maybe TRBD1 (6 bases). V lost 7 bases to trimming and J lost 0 bases, with 10 bases between them. CDR3 size: 14 residues. CDR1 and CDR2 from the germline V gene are WSHSY and SAAADI.

The CDR3 coding sequence is TGTGCCAGCAGTTACTCGGCGTTCGGGATGAACACTGAAGCTTTCTTT. This sequence encodes CASSYSAFGMNTEAFF. The V and J genes are TRBV6-5 and TRBJ1-1; no definite D call. The CDR3 has 16 residues. V lost 0 bases, J lost 0 bases, and 11 bases lay in between. Germline CDR1 reads MNHEY; CDR2 reads SVGAGI.

This rearrangement joins TRBV19 to TRBJ2-2; D is undetermined. V lost 2 bases to trimming and J lost 1 base, with 5 bases between them. The CDR3 runs 14 residues. From germline, CDR1 is LNHDA and CDR2 SQIVND (reference sequence). CDR3 sequence (DNA): TGTGCCAGTAGTATATCGGGGAACACCGGGGAGCTGTTTTTT. Translated, it gives CASSISGNTGELFF.

This rearrangement joins TRBV30 to TRBJ1-1; 7 nucleotides match TRBD1. V lost 0 bases, J lost 3 bases, and 7 bases stayed unmatched. CDR1 and CDR2 from the germline V gene are GTSNPN and SVGIG (reference sequence). CDR3 length: 15 amino acids. This CDR3 is CAWSVLAGGYTEAFF. The CDR3 DNA sequence: TGTGCCTGGAGTGTACTCGCAGGGGGTTACACTGAAGCTTTCTTT.

The chain employs TRBV5-1 and TRBJ1-1; a possible D gene is TRBD1 (6 bases). The length of the CDR3 is 14 residues. V gave up 2 bases and J gave up 4 bases, with 12 bases separating them. The germline V gene has CDR1 SGHRS and CDR2 YFSETQ. CDR3 residues: CASSFSGEATEAFF. CDR3 DNA: TGCGCCAGCAGCTTTTCAGGGGAAGCCACTGAAGCTTTCTTT.

This chain connects TRBV7-2 to TRBJ2-1; perhaps TRBD1 as D (5 bases). The V gene lost 0 bases and the J gene lost 1 base, with 7 bases spanning the gap. Germline values: CDR1 SGHTA, CDR2 FQGNSA. This CDR3 region has 15 residues. The DNA of the CDR3 is TGTGCCAGCAGCTTAGCGGCAGGGTCCTACAATGAGCAGTTCTTC. It translates to CASSLAAGSYNEQFF.

The chain recombines TRBV27 with TRBJ2-4, with 9 bases matching TRBD1. There are 17 residues in the CDR3. Trimming took 7 bases from V and 3 from J; bases not matched to a gene: 13. Germline values: CDR1 MNHEY, CDR2 SMNVEV (reference sequence). CDR3 nucleotide sequence: TGTGCCAGCACCCCAATGGGCCTGGGACAGGGCAAAAACATTCAGTACTTC. It yields the protein CASTPMGLGQGKNIQYF.